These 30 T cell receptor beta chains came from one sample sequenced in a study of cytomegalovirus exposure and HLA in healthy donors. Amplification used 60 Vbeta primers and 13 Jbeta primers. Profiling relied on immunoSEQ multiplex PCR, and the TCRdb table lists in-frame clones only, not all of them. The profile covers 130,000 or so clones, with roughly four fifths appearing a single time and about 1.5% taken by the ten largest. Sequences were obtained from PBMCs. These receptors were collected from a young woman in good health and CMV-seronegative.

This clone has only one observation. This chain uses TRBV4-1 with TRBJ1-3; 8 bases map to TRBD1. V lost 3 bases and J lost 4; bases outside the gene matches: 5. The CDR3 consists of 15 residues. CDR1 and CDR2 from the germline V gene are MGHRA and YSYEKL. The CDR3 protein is CASSHPGGFGNTIYF. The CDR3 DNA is TGCGCCAGCAGCCATCCAGGGGGCTTCGGAAACACCATATATTTT.

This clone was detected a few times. In DNA, the CDR3 is TGTGCCAGCAGCTCCCAGGGGGGCTCCTACAATGAGCAGTTCTTC. Its translation: CASSSQGGSYNEQFF. The chain links TRBV9 to TRBJ2-1; a weak D match, TRBD1 (7 bases). The CDR3 has 15 amino acids. The V and J ends lost 4 bases and 0 bases respectively, with 11 bases between them. Germline values: CDR1 SGDLS, CDR2 YYNGEE.

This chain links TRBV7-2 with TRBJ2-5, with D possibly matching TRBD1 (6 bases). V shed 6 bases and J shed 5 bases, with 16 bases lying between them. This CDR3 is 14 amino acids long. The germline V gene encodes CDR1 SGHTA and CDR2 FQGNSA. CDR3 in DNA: TGTGCCAGCAGGCCACAACAGGGAAGGGAGACCCAGTACTTC. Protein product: CASRPQQGRETQYF.

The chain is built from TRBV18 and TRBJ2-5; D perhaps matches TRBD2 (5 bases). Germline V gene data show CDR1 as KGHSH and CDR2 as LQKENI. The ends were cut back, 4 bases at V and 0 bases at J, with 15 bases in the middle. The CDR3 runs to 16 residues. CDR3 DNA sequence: TGTGCCAGCTCACACAACACTACTAGGTACCAAGAGACCCAGTACTTC. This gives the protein CASSHNTTRYQETQYF. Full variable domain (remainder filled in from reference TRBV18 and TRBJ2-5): NAGVMQNPRHLVRRRGQEARLRCSPMKGHSHVYWYRQLPEEGLKFMVYLQKENIIDESGMPKERFSAEFPKEGPSILRIQQVVRGDSAAYFCASSHNTTRYQETQYFGPGTRLLVL.

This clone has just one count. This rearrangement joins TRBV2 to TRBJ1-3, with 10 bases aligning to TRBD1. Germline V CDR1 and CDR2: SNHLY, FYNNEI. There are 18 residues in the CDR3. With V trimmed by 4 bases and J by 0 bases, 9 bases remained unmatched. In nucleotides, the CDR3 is TGTGCCAGCAGTGTGGAGGACAGGGGGATCCTCTCTGGAAACACCATATATTTT. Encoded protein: CASSVEDRGILSGNTIYF.

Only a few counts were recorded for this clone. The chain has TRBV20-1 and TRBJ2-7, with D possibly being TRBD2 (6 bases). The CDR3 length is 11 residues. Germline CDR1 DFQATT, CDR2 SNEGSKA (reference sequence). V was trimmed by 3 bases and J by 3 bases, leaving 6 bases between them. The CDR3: CSARRGYEQYF. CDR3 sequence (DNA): TGCAGTGCTAGGCGGGGCTACGAGCAGTACTTC.

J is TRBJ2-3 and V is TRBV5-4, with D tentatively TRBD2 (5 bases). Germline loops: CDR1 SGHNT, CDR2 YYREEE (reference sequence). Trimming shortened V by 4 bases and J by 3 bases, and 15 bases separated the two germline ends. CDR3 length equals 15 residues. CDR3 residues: CASSHGTRGTDTQYF. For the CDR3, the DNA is TGTGCCAGCAGCCACGGTACTAGAGGTACAGATACGCAGTATTTT.

In DNA form, the CDR3 reads TGCAGCGTTGAAACAAGCGTACCCTACAATGAGCAGTTCTTC. It is translated as CSVETSVPYNEQFF. J is TRBJ2-1 and V is TRBV29-1; no clear D gene. V lost 2 bases and J lost 2, with 10 bases in between. CDR1 and CDR2 (germline): SQVTM, ANQGSEA. The CDR3 totals 14 residues.

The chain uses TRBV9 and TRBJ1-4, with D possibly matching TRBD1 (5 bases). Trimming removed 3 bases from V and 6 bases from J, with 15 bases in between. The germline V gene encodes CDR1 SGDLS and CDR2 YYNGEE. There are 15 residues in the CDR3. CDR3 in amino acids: CASSADPRGDEKLFF. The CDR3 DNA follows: TGTGCCAGCAGCGCCGACCCCCGGGGGGATGAAAAACTGTTTTTT.

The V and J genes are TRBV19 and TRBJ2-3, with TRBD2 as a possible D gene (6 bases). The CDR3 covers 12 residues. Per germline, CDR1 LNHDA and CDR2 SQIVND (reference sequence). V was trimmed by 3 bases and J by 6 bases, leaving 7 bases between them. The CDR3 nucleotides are TGTGCCAGTAGTATGGCGGGGGATACGCAGTATTTT. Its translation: CASSMAGDTQYF.

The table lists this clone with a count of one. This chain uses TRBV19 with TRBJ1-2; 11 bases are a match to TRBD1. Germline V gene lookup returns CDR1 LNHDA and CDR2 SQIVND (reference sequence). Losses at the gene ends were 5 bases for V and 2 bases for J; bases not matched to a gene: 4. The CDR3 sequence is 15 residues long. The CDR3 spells CASSFRDRGNYGYTF. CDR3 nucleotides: TGTGCCAGTAGTTTCCGGGACAGGGGGAACTATGGCTACACCTTC. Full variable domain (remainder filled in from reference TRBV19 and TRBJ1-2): DGGITQSPKYLFRKEGQNVTLSCEQNLNHDAMYWYRQDPGQGLRLIYYSQIVNDFQKGDIAEGYSVSREKKESFPLTVTSAQKNPTAFYLCASSFRDRGNYGYTFGSGTRLTVV.

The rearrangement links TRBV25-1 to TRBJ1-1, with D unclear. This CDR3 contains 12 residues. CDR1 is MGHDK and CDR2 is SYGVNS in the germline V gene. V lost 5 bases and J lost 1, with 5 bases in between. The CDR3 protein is CASSRGNTEAFF. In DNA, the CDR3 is TGTGCCAGCAGTAGAGGGAACACTGAAGCTTTCTTT.

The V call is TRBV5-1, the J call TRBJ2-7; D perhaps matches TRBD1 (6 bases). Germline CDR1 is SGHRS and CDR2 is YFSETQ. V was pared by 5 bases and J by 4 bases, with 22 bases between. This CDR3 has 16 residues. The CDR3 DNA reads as TGCGCCAGCAGACGGATACCCCGGGGTCAGGGGTACGAGCAGTACTTC. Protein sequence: CASRRIPRGQGYEQYF.

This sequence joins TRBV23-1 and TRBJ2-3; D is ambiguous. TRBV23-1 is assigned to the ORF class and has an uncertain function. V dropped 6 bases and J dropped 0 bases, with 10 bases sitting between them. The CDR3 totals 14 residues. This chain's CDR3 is CASRTSSSTDTQYF. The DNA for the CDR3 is TGCGCCAGCAGAACTTCCTCTAGCACAGATACGCAGTATTTT.

CDR3 bases: TGTGCCAGCAGCGTAGCGGCAGGGAACTATGGCTACACCTTC. Translation: CASSVAAGNYGYTF. This chain links TRBV9 with TRBJ1-2; weak D call: TRBD1 (5 bases). Germline V lookup: CDR1 SGDLS, CDR2 YYNGEE. The ends were cut back, 0 bases at V and 2 bases at J, with 8 bases in the middle. The CDR3 extends over 14 amino acids.

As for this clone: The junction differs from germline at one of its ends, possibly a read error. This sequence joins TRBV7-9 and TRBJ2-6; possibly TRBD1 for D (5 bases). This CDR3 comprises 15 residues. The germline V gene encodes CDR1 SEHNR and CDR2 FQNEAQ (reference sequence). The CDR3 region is CASSSKSSGANGLTF. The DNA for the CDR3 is TGTGCCAGCAGCTCTAAGAGCTCTGGGGCCAACGGCCTGACTTTC.

The DNA for the CDR3 is TGCGCCAGCAGCTTGCCAGGGGTCGACACCGGGGAGCTGTTTTTT. Its translation is CASSLPGVDTGELFF. The chain has TRBV5-1 and TRBJ2-2; possibly TRBD1 for D (6 bases). V was trimmed by 1 base and J by 3 bases, leaving 10 bases between them. Germline V gene data show CDR1 as SGHRS and CDR2 as YFSETQ. The CDR3 is made up of 15 amino acids.

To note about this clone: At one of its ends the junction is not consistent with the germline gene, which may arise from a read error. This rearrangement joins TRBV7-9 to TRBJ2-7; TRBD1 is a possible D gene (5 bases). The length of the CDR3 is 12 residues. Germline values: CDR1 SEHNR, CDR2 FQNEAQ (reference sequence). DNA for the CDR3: TGTTCCAGCAGCTTCGCCAGGGACGAGCAGTACTTC. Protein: CSSSFARDEQYF.

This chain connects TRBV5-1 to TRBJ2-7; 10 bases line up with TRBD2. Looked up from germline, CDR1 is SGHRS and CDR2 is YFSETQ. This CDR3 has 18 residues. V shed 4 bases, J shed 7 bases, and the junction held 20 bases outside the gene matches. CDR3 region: CASSLGLADDGAEGEQYF. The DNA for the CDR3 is TGCGCCAGCAGCCTAGGACTAGCGGACGATGGGGCAGAGGGAGAGCAGTACTTC.

The CDR3 spells CASSLLSRGNSPLHF. CDR3 DNA sequence: TGTGCCAGCAGTTTATTGTCCAGGGGGAATTCACCCCTCCACTTT. This rearrangement joins TRBV27 to TRBJ1-6; 7 positions match TRBD1. With 1 base clipped from V and 7 bases from J, the junction kept 4 bases outside the gene matches. The germline CDR1 and CDR2 sequences are MNHEY and SMNVEV (reference sequence). CDR3 length: 15 residues.

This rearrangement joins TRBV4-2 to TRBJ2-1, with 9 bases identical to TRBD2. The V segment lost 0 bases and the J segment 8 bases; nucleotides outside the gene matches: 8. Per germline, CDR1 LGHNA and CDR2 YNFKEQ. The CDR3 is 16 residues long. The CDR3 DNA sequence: TGTGCCAGCAGCCAAGAGTTCCGCGGGAGGGTCCATGAGCAGTTCTTC. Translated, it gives CASSQEFRGRVHEQFF.

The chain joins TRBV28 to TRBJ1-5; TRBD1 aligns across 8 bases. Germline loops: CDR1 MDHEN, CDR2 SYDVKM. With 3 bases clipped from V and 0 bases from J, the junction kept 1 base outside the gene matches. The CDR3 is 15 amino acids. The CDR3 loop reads CASSLDRDSNQPQHF. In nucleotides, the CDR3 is TGTGCCAGCAGTTTGGACAGGGATAGCAATCAGCCCCAGCATTTT.

The CDR3 region is CASRRQGKLNGYTF. CDR3 coding DNA: TGTGCCAGCAGACGACAGGGGAAGTTAAACGGCTACACCTTC. This chain connects TRBV6-5 to TRBJ1-2, with 8 nucleotides matching TRBD1. Unmatched junction bases numbered 11, after V lost 6 bases and J lost 8 bases. Germline lookup yields CDR1 MNHEY and CDR2 SVGAGI. The CDR3 is 14 residues long.

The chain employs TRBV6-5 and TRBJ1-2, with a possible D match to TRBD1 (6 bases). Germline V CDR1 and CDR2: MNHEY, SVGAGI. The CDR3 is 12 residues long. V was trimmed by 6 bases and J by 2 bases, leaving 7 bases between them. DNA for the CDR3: TGTGCCAGCAGACAGGGAAACTATGGCTACACCTTC. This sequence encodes CASRQGNYGYTF.

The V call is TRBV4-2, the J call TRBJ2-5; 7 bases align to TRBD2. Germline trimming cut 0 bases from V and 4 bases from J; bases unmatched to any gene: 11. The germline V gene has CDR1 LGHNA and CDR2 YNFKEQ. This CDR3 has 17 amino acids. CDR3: CASSQDASGAAGETQYF. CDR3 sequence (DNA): TGTGCCAGCAGCCAAGATGCAAGCGGGGCCGCCGGAGAGACCCAGTACTTC.

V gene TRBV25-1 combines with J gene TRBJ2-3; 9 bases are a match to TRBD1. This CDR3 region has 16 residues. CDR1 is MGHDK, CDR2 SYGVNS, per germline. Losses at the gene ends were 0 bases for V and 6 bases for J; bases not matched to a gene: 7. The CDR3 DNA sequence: TGTGCCAGCAGTGAATATAGGGTTGGACAGGGGGATACGCAGTATTTT. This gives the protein CASSEYRVGQGDTQYF. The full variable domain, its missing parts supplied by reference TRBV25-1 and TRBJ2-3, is EADIYQTPRYLVIGTGKKITLECSQTMGHDKMYWYQQDPGMELHLIHYSYGVNSTEKGDLSSESTVSRIRTEHFPLTLESARPSHTSQYLCASSEYRVGQGDTQYFGPGTRLTVL.

CDR3 coding DNA: TGTGCCAGCAGCGCCCACAGGGATCCCCTTCTGGGTGAGCAGTTCTTC. The encoded protein is CASSAHRDPLLGEQFF. The V and J genes are TRBV7-2 and TRBJ2-1, with TRBD1 as a possible D gene (6 bases). Germline V gives CDR1 SGHTA, CDR2 FQGNSA. This CDR3 has 16 amino acids. V lost 5 bases and J lost 9, with 23 bases in between.

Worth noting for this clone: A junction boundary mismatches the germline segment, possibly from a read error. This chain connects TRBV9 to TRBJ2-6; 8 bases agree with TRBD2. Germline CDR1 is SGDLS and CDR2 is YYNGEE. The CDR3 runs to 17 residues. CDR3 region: CASSVLSGGTGANGLTF. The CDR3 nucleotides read TGTGCCAGCAGCGTATTAAGCGGGGGAACCGGGGCCAACGGCCTGACTTTC.

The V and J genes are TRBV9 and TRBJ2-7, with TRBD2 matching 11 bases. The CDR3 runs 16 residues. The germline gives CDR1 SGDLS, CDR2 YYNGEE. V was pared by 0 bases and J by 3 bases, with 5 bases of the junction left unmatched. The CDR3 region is CASSVDPGTSGYEQYF. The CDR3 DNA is TGTGCCAGCAGCGTAGACCCTGGGACTAGCGGCTACGAGCAGTACTTC.

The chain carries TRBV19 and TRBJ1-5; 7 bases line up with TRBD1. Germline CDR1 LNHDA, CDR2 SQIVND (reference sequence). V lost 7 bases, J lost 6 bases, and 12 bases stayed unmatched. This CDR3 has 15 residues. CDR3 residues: CASTLDREWGQPQHF. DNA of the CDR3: TGTGCCAGTACCTTAGACAGGGAATGGGGTCAGCCCCAGCATTTT.